The sequence of this T cell receptor beta chain was determined in a study of monozygotic twins with inflammatory bowel disease (dated by TCRdb to the late 2010s). With respect to the entire study: In total, approximately 28 monozygotic twin pairs made up the full study: 19 Danish pairs, all IBD-discordant, plus nine German pairs, of which four were IBD-concordant and five were IBD-discordant. The search for disease-associated traits relied mainly on comparing, within discordant pairs, IBD patients with their genetically identical healthy co-twins. Each individual had, on average, about 151 000 unique TCRalpha sequences and 181 000 unique TCRbeta sequences available for analysis.

The receptor library was made with 5' RACE. Preparation of each TCR library used around 3.5 ug of total RNA. cDNA was synthesized with SMARTScribe reverse transcriptase in eight separate reactions per sample. During cDNA synthesis, template switching was used to introduce unique molecular identifiers that contained a 6-nucleotide sample barcode. TCRalpha and TCRbeta cDNA was amplified by two nested PCRs of about 15 and 9 cycles, with bead purification after each PCR. Before amplification, the cDNA was treated with uracil DNA-glycosylase and purified using the QIAquick PCR purification kit. In the second PCR, Illumina TruSeq-compatible adapters and sample-specific barcodes were added. Library quality and concentration were checked on TapeStation and Qubit, and libraries were pooled at 4.5 to 5.5 ng each. The pooled libraries were sequenced with 2 x 100 bp reads and custom sequencing primers on an Illumina HiSeq2500 single-index Rapid Run. The authors' analysis ran thus. UMI-based consensus assembly with MiGEC version 1.2.6 was used to correct PCR and sequencing errors. MiXCR version 2.1.1 handled V(D)J alignment, clonotype assembly and CDR3 extraction. To normalise gene usage, clonotype sharing and MAIT/NKT TCR abundance, the analysis used the top 1000, 10 000 and 20 000 clonotypes per sample. Diversity was computed as the inverse Simpson index with the vegan R package after downsampling to 27 000 UMIs. Paired Mann-Whitney U tests were applied to discordant twin pairs, and Benjamini-Hochberg correction was used for multiple testing. Based on TCRdb reprocessing of the reads, there is one entry per CDR3 protein sequence, and DNA is missing. The V and J calls, along with clone size, are taken from TCRdb and not from the paper's own processing. The table for this sample lists some 89,000 distinct CDR3 sequences. The leading ten clones occupy less than 8% of the sample.

A roughly 2.4 ml peripheral blood sample was drawn into PAXgene tubes per donor and stored at -80°C. Without any T cell sorting, total RNA was extracted from whole blood using the PAXgene blood miRNA kit on an automated QIAcube. Peripheral blood from monozygotic twin pairs, either concordant or discordant for inflammatory bowel disease, underwent deep TCRalpha and TCRbeta repertoire profiling that used unique molecular barcoding. For every twin pair, smoking habits were documented, and each individual was categorised as a current, former or never smoker. Remarks on this clonotype: No cognate antigen has been identified for it.

Points the paper makes about the study in general: IBD patients had lower TCRbeta repertoire diversity, measured by the inverse Simpson index, than their healthy co-twins. No single strong signal or clonotype linked to IBD turned up in the results, so the idea that one exists was not supported. Concordant and discordant twins showed no difference in repertoire similarity, possibly because of limited statistical power. Distinction between different T cell subtypes could not be achieved in the analysis. Because patients received different immunosuppressive treatments, the repertoires may have picked up extra background noise and variability between individuals. Compared with healthy twins, IBD patients shared fewer clonotypes with other individuals, and the difference was most pronounced in patients with signs of disease activity.

The germline V gene encodes CDR1 SGHTA and CDR2 FQGTGA. Measured from the cysteine to the phenylalanine, the CDR3 is 14 residues long. Only the protein is on record. The material sequenced was blood. Recombination connected TRBV7-3 to TRBJ1-1; TCRdb indicates TRBD1, and absent DNA this call remains unverified. This clonotype was obtained from a human donor with ulcerative colitis or Crohn's disease, or a healthy co-twin of an affected twin (not recorded which). This receptor has the CDR3 CASSFSGANTEAFF.